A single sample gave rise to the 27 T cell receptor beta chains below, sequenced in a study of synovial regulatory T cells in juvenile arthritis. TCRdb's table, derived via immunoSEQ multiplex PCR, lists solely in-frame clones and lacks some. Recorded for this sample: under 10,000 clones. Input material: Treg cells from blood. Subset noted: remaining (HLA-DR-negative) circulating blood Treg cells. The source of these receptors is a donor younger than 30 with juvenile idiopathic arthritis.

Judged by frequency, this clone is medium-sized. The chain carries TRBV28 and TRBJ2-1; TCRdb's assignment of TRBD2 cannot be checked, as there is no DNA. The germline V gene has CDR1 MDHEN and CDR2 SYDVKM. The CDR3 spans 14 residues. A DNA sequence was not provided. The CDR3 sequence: CASRRLAGNNEQFF.

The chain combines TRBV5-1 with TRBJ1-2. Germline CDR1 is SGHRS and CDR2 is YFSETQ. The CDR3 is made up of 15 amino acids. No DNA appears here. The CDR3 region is CASSLGGTRRGGYTF.

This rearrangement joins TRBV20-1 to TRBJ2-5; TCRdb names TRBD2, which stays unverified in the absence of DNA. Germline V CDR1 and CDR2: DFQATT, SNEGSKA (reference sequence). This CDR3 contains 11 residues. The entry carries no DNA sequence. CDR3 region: CSARVAETQYF.

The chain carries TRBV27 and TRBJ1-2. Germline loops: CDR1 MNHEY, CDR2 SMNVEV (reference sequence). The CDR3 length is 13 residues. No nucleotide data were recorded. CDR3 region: CASSGEGRYGYTF.

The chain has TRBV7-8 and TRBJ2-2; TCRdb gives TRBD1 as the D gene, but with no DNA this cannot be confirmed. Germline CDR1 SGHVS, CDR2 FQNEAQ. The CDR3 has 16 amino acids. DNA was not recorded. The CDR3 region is CASSPSRDKSPGELFF. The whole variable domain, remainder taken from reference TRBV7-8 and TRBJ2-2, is GAGVSQSPRYKVAKRGQDVALRCDPISGHVSLFWYQQALGQGPEFLTYFQNEAQLDKSGLPSDRFFAERPEGSVSTLKIQRTQQEDSAVYLCASSPSRDKSPGELFFGEGSRLTVL.

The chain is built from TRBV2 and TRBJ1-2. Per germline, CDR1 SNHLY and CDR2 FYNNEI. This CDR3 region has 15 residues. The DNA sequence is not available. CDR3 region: CASSEAGPMAGGYTF.

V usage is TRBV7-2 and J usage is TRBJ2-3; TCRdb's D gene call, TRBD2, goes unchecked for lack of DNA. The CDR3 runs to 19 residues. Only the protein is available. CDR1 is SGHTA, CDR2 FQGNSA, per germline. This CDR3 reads CASSRISGGAFNTPDTQYF.

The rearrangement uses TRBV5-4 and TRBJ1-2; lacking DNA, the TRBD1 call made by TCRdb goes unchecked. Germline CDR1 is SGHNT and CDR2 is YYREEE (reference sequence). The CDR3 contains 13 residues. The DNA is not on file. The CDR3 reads CASRIQGVSGYTF.

CDR3 sequence reads: CASSLRTRGQLFF. The chain uses TRBV11-1 and TRBJ2-1. The V gene's germline CDR1 is SGHAT and CDR2 FQDESV (reference sequence). The length of the CDR3 is 13 residues. There is no recorded DNA.

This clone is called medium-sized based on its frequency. The CDR3 loop reads CASSSGRANEKLFF. This chain uses TRBV4-3 with TRBJ1-4. Germline V gene lookup returns CDR1 LGHNA and CDR2 YSLEER. CDR3 size: 14 residues. This entry has no DNA.

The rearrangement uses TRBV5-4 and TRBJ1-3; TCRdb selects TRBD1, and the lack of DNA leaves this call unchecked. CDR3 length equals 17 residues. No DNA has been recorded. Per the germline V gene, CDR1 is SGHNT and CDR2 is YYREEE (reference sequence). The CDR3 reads CASSYRGQGPPPDTIYF. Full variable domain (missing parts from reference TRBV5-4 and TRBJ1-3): ETGVTQSPTHLIKTRGQQVTLRCSSQSGHNTVSWYQQALGQGPQFIFQYYREEENGRGNFPPRFSGLQFPNYSSELNVNALELDDSALYLCASSYRGQGPPPDTIYFGEGSWLTVV.

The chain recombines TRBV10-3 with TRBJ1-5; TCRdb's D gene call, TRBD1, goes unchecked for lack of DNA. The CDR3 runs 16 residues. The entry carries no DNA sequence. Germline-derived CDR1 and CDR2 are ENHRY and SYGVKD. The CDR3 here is CAIRPGTGQSNQPQHF.

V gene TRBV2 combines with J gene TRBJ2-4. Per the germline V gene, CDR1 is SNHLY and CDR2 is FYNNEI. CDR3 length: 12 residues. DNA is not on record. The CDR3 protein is CASTGTFGFGYF.

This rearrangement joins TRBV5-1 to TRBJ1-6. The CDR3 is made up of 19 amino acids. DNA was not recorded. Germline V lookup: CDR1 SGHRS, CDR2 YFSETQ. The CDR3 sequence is CASSLGPRGPGVGNSPLHF. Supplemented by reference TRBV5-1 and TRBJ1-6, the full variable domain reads KAGVTQTPRYLIKTRGQQVTLSCSPISGHRSVSWYQQTPGQGLQFLFEYFSETQRNKGNFPGRFSGRQFSNSRSEMNVSTLELGDSALYLCASSLGPRGPGVGNSPLHFGNGTRLTVT.

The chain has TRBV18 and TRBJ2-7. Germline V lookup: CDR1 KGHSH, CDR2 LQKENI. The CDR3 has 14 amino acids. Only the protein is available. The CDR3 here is CASQKSGVPYEQYF.

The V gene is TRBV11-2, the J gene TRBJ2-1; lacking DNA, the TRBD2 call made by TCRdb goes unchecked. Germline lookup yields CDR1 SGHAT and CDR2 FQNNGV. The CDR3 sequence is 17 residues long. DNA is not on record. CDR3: CASSFAKTSGGYNEQFF.

The CDR3 reads CASSVAGGPTSYEQYF. J is TRBJ2-7 and V is TRBV9; TCRdb indicates TRBD2, and absent DNA this call remains unverified. Germline V lookup: CDR1 SGDLS, CDR2 YYNGEE. The CDR3 totals 16 residues. Nucleotide data are not available.

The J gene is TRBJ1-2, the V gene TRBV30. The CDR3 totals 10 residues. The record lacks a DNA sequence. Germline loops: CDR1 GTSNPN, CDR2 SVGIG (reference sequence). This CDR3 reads CAGGAFGYTF. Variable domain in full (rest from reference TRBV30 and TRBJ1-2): SQTIHQWPATLVQPVGSPLSLECTVEGTSNPNLYWYRQAAGRGLQLLFYSVGIGQISSEVPQNLSASRPQDRQFILSSKKLLLSDSGFYLCAGGAFGYTFGSGTRLTVV.

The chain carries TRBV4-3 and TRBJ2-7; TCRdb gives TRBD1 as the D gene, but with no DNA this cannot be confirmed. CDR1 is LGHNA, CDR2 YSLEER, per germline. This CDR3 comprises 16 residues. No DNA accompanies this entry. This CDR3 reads CASSQDPGTGGYEQYF.

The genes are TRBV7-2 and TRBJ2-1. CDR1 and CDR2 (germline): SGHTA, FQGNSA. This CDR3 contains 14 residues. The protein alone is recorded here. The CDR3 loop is CASSLSRSNNEQFF.

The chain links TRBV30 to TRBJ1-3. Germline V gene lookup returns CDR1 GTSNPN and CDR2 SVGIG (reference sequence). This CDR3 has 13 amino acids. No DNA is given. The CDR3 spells CAWSRDSGNTIYF.

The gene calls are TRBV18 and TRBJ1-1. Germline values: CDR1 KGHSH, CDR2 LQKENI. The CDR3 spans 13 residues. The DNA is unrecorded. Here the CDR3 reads CASSEGGDTEAFF.

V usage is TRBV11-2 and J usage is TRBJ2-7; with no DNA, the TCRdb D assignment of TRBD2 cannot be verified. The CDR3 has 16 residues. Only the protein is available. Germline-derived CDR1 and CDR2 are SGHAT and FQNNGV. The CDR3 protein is CASSLDLSSGGGLQYF.

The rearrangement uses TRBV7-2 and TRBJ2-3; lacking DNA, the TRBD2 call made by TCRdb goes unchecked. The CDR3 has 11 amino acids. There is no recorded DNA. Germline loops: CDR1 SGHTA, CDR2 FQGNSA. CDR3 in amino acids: CASSFLDTQYF.

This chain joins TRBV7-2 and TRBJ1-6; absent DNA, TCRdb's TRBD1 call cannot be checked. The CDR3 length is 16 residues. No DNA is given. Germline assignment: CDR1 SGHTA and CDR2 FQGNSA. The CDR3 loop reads CASSRDRGALNSPLHF.

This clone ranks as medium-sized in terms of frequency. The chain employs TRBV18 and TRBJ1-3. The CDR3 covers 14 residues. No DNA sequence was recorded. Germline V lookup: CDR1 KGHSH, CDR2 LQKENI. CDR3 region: CAASGLISGNTIYF.

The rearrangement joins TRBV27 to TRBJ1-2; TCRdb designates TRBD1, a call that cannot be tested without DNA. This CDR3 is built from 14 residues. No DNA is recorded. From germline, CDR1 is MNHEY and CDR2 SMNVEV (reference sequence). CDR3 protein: CASSLQVGGYGYTF.